This T cell receptor (beta chain) was found in a study of T cells after yellow fever vaccination. Study at large: With SMART-Seq v4 Ultra Low Input, the fractions containing low cell numbers were prepared. Study-level results: The secondary response peaked faster, at day 5 versus 15, but was weaker. Abundant contaminating clonotypes from the bulk population could appear in FACS-sorted repertoires.

A single record per CDR3 protein comes from TCRdb applying MiXCR to the 5' RACE reads. The sample records hundreds of thousands of distinct CDR3 sequences, about 9.5% being singletons. This clonotype was seen a handful of times. The antigen remains unidentified. This CDR3 spans 15 amino acids. The V and J ends lost 6 bases and 1 base, in that order; junction bases with no gene match: 2. Germline V gene lookup returns CDR1 MGHDK and CDR2 SYGVNS. This rearrangement joins TRBV25-1 to TRBJ2-2; 10 nucleotides line up with TRBD1. This TCR was sampled from a man aged 18 to 30 who received the YFV17D yellow fever vaccine. This sample comprised PBMCs, obtained on the day of the first yellow fever vaccination. Here the CDR3 reads CASSGQGENTGELFF. As DNA, the CDR3 is TGTGCCAGCAGCGGACAGGGGGAGAACACCGGGGAGCTGTTTTTT.